This TCR beta chain was profiled in a study of blood T cell repertoires in COVID-19. Across the study: The origin of the acute and convalescent COVID-19 samples was the United States, Italy and Spain.

Assay: immunoSEQ multiplex PCR; the TCRdb copy retains only in-frame clones and omits some. The table lists under 250,000 clones, 86% of them singletons, with 12% in the top ten. Germline CDR1 is MNHEY and CDR2 is SVGAGI. The CDR3 runs to 13 residues. V gave up 7 bases and J gave up 2 bases, with 10 bases separating them. The sample was peripheral blood. This receptor was identified in an elderly man with acute or convalescent COVID-19. The V call is TRBV6-5, the J call TRBJ2-3; TRBD2 is a possible D gene (5 bases). The CDR3 DNA follows: TGTGCCAGCATCCTGCGGGCCACAGATACGCAGTATTTT. Protein product: CASILRATDTQYF.